This T cell receptor beta chain was recovered during a study of cytomegalovirus exposure and HLA in healthy donors. Study findings and constraints: TRBV6-2, TRBV6-3 and some other V segments were excluded as indistinguishable.

A note on this clone: Antigen specificity is unknown.

Germline-derived CDR1 and CDR2 are WNHNN and SYGVQD (reference sequence). The length of the CDR3 is 14 residues. The ends lost 5 bases at V and 1 base at J; junction bases unmatched: 1. With 60 Vbeta and 13 Jbeta primers, the PCR was carried out. Sequencing used immunoSEQ multiplex PCR; TCRdb keeps in-frame clones, though not all of them. The table shows about 110,000 clones, with approximately 73% occurring only once. V is TRBV10-1 and J is TRBJ2-2; 7 bases agree with TRBD1. Sequencing was carried out using PBMCs. The TCR comes from a man in his thirties or forties in good health and CMV-seronegative. CDR3 sequence reads: CASSRDRNTGELFF. CDR3 DNA: TGCGCCAGCAGTAGGGACAGGAACACCGGGGAGCTGTTTTTT.